Sequencing of this T cell receptor beta chain was carried out in a study of monozygotic twins with cystic fibrosis. The wider study: Libraries were built from three micrograms of fragmented DNA using around 15 PCR cycles. Regarding the study as a whole: Monozygotic CF twins shared more identical nucleotide clonotypes than unrelated patients.

To note about this clone: Antigen unknown.

Sequencing was performed with immunoSEQ multiplex PCR; in TCRdb, only in-frame clones are kept and a portion is missing. The table includes 30,000 to 40,000 clones, 95% to 98% detected once. Germline CDR1 reads GTSNPN; CDR2 reads SVGIG (reference sequence). V lost 2 bases, J lost 6 bases, and 11 bases lay in between. CDR3 length: 13 residues. What was sequenced was blood. The chain is built from TRBV30 and TRBJ1-5; D is ambiguous. The receptor comes from a girl aged 2-10 years with cystic fibrosis. The CDR3 nucleotides are TGTGCCTGGAGTATGGGCGTCTTTCAGCCCCAGCATTTT. Residues: CAWSMGVFQPQHF. Together with reference TRBV30 and TRBJ1-5, the CDR3 gives the full variable domain: SQTIHQWPATLVQPVGSPLSLECTVEGTSNPNLYWYRQAAGRGLQLLFYSVGIGQISSEVPQNLSASRPQDRQFILSSKKLLLSDSGFYLCAWSMGVFQPQHFGDGTRLSIL.